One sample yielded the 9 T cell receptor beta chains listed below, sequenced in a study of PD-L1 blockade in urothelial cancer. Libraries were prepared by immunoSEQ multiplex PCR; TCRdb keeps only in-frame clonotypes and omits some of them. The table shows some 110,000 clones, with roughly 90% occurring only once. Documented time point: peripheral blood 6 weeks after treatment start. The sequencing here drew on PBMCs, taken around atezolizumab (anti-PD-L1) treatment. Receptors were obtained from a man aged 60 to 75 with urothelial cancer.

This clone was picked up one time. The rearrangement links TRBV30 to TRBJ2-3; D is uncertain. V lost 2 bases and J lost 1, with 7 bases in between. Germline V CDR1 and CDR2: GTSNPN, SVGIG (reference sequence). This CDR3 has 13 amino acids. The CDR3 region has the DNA TGTGCCTGGAGTTCCTTCGGCACAGATACGCAGTATTTT. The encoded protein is CAWSSFGTDTQYF.

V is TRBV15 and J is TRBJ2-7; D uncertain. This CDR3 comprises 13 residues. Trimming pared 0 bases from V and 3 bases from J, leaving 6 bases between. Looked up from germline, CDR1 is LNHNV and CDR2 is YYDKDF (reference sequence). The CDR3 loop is CATSRDPSYEQYF. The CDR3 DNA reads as TGTGCCACCAGCAGAGATCCCAGCTACGAGCAGTACTTC.

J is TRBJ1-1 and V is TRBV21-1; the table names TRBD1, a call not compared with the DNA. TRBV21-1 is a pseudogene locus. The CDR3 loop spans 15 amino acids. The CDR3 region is CASSGRDRSNTEAFF. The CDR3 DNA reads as TGTGCCAGCAGCGGCCGGGACAGGTCGAACACTGAAGCTTTCTTT.

The CDR3 DNA is TGCGCCAGCAGCCAAGACGTAACAATAATGAACACTGAAGCTTTCTTT. Amino acid sequence: CASSQDVTIMNTEAFF. The genes are TRBV4-3 and TRBJ1-1; D is undetermined. This CDR3 region has 16 residues. Germline V gene sequence: CDR1 LGHNA, CDR2 YSLEER. With 0 bases removed from V and 0 bases from J, the gap between germline ends came to 11 bases.

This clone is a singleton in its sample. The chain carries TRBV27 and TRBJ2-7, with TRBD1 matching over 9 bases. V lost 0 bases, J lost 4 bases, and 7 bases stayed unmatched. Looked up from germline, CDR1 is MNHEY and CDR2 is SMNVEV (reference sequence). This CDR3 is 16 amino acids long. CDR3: CASSLSWPGQGYEQYF. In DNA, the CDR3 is TGTGCCAGCAGTTTATCGTGGCCGGGACAGGGTTACGAGCAGTACTTC.

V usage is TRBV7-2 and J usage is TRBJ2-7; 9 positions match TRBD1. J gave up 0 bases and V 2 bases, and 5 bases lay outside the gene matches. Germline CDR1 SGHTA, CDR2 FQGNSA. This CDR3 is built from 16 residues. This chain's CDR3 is CASSLHGTGSSYEQYF. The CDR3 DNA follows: TGTGCCAGCAGCTTACACGGGACAGGGAGCTCCTACGAGCAGTACTTC.

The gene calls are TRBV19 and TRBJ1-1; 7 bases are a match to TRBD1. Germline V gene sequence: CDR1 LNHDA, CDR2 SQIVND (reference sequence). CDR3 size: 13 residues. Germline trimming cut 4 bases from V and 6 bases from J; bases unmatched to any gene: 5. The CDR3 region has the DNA TGTGCCAGTAGTACACAGGGGAGCGCTGAAGCTTTCTTT. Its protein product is CASSTQGSAEAFF.

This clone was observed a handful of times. CDR3 amino acids: CSARRESEAFF. CDR3 coding DNA: TGCAGTGCTAGGAGGGAGAGTGAAGCTTTCTTT. The rearrangement uses TRBV20-1 and TRBJ1-1; D not resolved. The CDR3 covers 11 residues. The ends were cut back, 3 bases at V and 7 bases at J, with 9 bases in the middle. Germline assignment: CDR1 DFQATT and CDR2 SNEGSKA (reference sequence).

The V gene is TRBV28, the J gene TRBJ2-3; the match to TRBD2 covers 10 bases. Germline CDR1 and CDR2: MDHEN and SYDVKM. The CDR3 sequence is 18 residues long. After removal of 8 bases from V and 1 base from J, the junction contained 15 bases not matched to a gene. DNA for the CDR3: TGTGCCAGCCACAGTTTAGGAGTCGGACTAGCGGGCACAGATACGCAGTATTTT. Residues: CASHSLGVGLAGTDTQYF.